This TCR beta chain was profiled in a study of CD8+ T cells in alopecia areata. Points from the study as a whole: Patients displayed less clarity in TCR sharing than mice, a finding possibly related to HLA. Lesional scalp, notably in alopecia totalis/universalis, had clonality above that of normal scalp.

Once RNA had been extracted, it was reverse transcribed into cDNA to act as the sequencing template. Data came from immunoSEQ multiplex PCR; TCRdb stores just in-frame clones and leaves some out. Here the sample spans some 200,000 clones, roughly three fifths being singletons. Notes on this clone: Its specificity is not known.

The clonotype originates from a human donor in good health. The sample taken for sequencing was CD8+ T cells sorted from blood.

CDR3 region: CASSTRGPQETQYF. In DNA, the CDR3 is TGTGCCAGCAGCACCAGGGGCCCCCAGGAGACCCAGTACTTC. The gene calls are TRBV7-9 and TRBJ2-5; tentatively, D is TRBD1 (6 bases). V was cut by 5 bases and J by 5 bases, with 15 bases left in between. This CDR3 spans 14 amino acids. Germline V gives CDR1 SEHNR, CDR2 FQNEAQ (reference sequence).